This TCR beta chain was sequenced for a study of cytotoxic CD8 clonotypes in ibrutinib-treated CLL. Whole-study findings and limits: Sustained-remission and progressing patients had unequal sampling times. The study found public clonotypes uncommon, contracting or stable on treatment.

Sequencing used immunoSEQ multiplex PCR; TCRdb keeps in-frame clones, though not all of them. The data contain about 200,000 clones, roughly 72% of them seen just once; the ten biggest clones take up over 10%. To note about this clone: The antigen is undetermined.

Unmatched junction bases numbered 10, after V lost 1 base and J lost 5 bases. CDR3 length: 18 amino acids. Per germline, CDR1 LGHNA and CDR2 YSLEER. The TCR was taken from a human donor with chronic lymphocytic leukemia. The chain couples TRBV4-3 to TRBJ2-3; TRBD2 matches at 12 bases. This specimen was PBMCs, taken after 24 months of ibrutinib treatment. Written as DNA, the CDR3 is TGCGCCAGCAGCCAAGTTCCGCGGACTAGCGGGAACGTAGATACGCAGTATTTT. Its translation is CASSQVPRTSGNVDTQYF.